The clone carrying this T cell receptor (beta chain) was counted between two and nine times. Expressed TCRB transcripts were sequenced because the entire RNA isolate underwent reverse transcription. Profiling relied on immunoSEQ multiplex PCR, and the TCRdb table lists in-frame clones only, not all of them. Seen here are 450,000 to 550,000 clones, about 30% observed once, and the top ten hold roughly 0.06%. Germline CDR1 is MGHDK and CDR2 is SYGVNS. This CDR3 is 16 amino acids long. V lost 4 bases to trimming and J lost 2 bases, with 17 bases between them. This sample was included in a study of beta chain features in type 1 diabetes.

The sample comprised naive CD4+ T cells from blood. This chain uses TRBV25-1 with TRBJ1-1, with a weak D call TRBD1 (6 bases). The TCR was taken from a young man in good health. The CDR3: CASSALQGFPNTEAFF. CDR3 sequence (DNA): TGTGCCAGCAGTGCCCTACAGGGATTTCCCAACACTGAAGCTTTCTTT.